The 16 T cell receptor beta chains below all came from one sample that was sequenced in a study of T cell responses to AZD1222 COVID-19 vaccine. Sequencing was performed with immunoSEQ multiplex PCR; in TCRdb, only in-frame clones are kept and a portion is missing. The data show 100,000 to 150,000 clones, 89% seen once. The sequences come from peripheral blood, collected on day 0 of AZD1222 vaccination. The origin of the receptors is an adult in good health.

This clone was observed at least ten times. This chain uses TRBV11-2 with TRBJ1-1; D gene uncertain. CDR1 and CDR2 from the germline V gene are SGHAT and FQNNGV. The V and J ends lost 5 bases and 6 bases respectively, with 16 bases between them. This CDR3 comprises 14 residues. The CDR3 DNA follows: TGTGCCAGCAGCCCACAACAAGAGGGTGCTGAAGCTTTCTTT. Encoded protein: CASSPQQEGAEAFF.

This CDR3 is CASRRSYSNGQHANTGELFF. The CDR3 nucleotides are TGTGCCAGCAGACGAAGTTATTCAAATGGACAGCACGCGAACACCGGGGAGCTGTTTTTT. This chain joins TRBV6-6 and TRBJ2-2; TRBD1 might be the D (6 bases). This CDR3 is 20 amino acids long. Germline CDR1 is MNHNY and CDR2 is SVGAGI (reference sequence). V was trimmed by 6 bases and J by 0 bases, leaving 26 bases between them.

The CDR3 DNA reads TGTGCCAGCAGCGTAGATTTGGGCACCGGGGAGCTGTTTTTT. Amino acid sequence: CASSVDLGTGELFF. V gene TRBV9 combines with J gene TRBJ2-2, with D uncertain. V lost 0 bases, J lost 4 bases, and 7 bases lay in between. Germline V lookup: CDR1 SGDLS, CDR2 YYNGEE. The CDR3 loop spans 14 amino acids.

The J gene is TRBJ1-2, the V gene TRBV7-8; TRBD1 agrees at 9 bases. Unmatched junction bases numbered 13, after V lost 4 bases and J lost 7 bases. This CDR3 has 16 amino acids. CDR1 and CDR2 from the germline V gene are SGHVS and FQNEAQ. CDR3 sequence (DNA): TGTGCCAGCAGCTCACGGGACAGGGCGAATAGGAGTGGCTACACCTTC. It translates to CASSSRDRANRSGYTF. The full variable domain, rest sourced from reference TRBV7-8 and TRBJ1-2, is GAGVSQSPRYKVAKRGQDVALRCDPISGHVSLFWYQQALGQGPEFLTYFQNEAQLDKSGLPSDRFFAERPEGSVSTLKIQRTQQEDSAVYLCASSSRDRANRSGYTFGSGTRLTVV.

The rearrangement links TRBV24-1 to TRBJ2-3; D is ambiguous. Germline values: CDR1 KGHDR, CDR2 SFDVKD. The V end lost 4 bases, the J end lost 5 bases, and 12 bases lay between the germline ends. The CDR3 totals 14 residues. The CDR3, as DNA: TGTGCCACCAGTGACCCTGTAGTTCAAGATACGCAGTATTTT. Its translation: CATSDPVVQDTQYF.

This chain uses TRBV5-1 with TRBJ1-1; no clear D. The germline V and J ends were trimmed by 5 bases and 1 base, with 15 bases remaining between them. The CDR3 covers 15 residues. Germline CDR1 SGHRS, CDR2 YFSETQ. This CDR3 is CASRSQAIGNTEAFF. The CDR3 DNA sequence: TGCGCCAGCAGATCTCAGGCGATCGGGAACACTGAAGCTTTCTTT. Drawing the rest from reference TRBV5-1 and TRBJ1-1, the complete variable domain is KAGVTQTPRYLIKTRGQQVTLSCSPISGHRSVSWYQQTPGQGLQFLFEYFSETQRNKGNFPGRFSGRQFSNSRSEMNVSTLELGDSALYLCASRSQAIGNTEAFFGQGTRLTVV.

The V and J genes are TRBV5-5 and TRBJ1-6; D is perhaps TRBD1 (5 bases). V dropped 0 bases and J dropped 10 bases, with 20 bases sitting between them. The CDR3 has 17 amino acids. Germline loops: CDR1 SGHKS, CDR2 YYEKEE (reference sequence). This chain's CDR3 is CASSLVPVLGRDSPLHF. As DNA, the CDR3 is TGTGCCAGCAGCTTGGTGCCAGTCCTAGGGAGGGACTCACCCCTCCACTTT.

The chain is built from TRBV5-6 and TRBJ1-2; D possibly corresponds to TRBD1 (6 bases). Germline CDR1 and CDR2: SGHDT and YYEEEE. V was shortened by 4 bases and J by 0 bases, with 19 bases between the two germline ends. The CDR3 length is 17 residues. In DNA, the CDR3 is TGTGCCAGCAGCCCCGGGGGGGGCGCAAACCCTAACTATGGCTACACCTTC. Its protein product is CASSPGGGANPNYGYTF.

The rearrangement uses TRBV14 and TRBJ2-5; 9 bases align to TRBD1. The CDR3 totals 15 residues. Germline V gene data show CDR1 as SGHDN and CDR2 as FVKESK. V gave up 5 bases and J gave up 5 bases; unmatched junction bases: 9. The CDR3 region is CASSFRDRVMETQYF. The CDR3 DNA reads as TGTGCCAGCAGCTTCCGGGACAGGGTGATGGAGACCCAGTACTTC. Supplemented by reference TRBV14 and TRBJ2-5, the full variable domain reads EAGVTQFPSHSVIEKGQTVTLRCDPISGHDNLYWYRRVMGKEIKFLLHFVKESKQDESGMPNNRFLAERTGGTYSTLKVQPAELEDSGVYFCASSFRDRVMETQYFGPGTRLLVL.

J is TRBJ2-5 and V is TRBV5-4; D is unresolved. Germline V CDR1 and CDR2: SGHNT, YYREEE (reference sequence). The CDR3 length is 14 residues. The V end was cut by 2 bases, the J end by 4 bases, with 12 bases between. The CDR3 DNA reads as TGTGCCAGCAGCTTCGGGCCGGAGCCAGAGACCCAGTACTTC. This gives the protein CASSFGPEPETQYF. The whole variable domain, remainder taken from reference TRBV5-4 and TRBJ2-5, is ETGVTQSPTHLIKTRGQQVTLRCSSQSGHNTVSWYQQALGQGPQFIFQYYREEENGRGNFPPRFSGLQFPNYSSELNVNALELDDSALYLCASSFGPEPETQYFGPGTRLLVL.

This chain connects TRBV11-2 to TRBJ1-5; D uncertain. Germline V CDR1 and CDR2: SGHAT, FQNNGV. V lost 1 base to trimming and J lost 0 bases, with 7 bases between them. This CDR3 is 15 amino acids long. The CDR3 protein is CASSLGILSNQPQHF. The CDR3 bases are TGTGCCAGCAGCTTAGGAATCCTTAGCAATCAGCCCCAGCATTTT.

A few counts support this clone. The gene calls are TRBV20-1 and TRBJ2-2; D is uncertain. With 6 bases removed from V and 3 bases from J, the gap between germline ends came to 11 bases. Per germline, CDR1 DFQATT and CDR2 SNEGSKA (reference sequence). The CDR3 consists of 13 residues. The CDR3 DNA is TGCAGTGCCAGTAGTTGGGACACCGGGGAGCTGTTTTTT. Residues: CSASSWDTGELFF.

The chain carries TRBV11-1 and TRBJ2-2, with D perhaps given as TRBD1 or TRBD2 (5 bases each). The CDR3 consists of 16 residues. Germline V gives CDR1 SGHAT, CDR2 FQDESV (reference sequence). The V and J ends lost 3 bases and 3 bases respectively, with 14 bases between them. CDR3 DNA sequence: TGTGCCAGCAGCTTCATACATAGGGGAGACACCGGGGAGCTGTTTTTT. Translated, it gives CASSFIHRGDTGELFF.

The chain employs TRBV6-5 and TRBJ1-6, with D unclear. The CDR3 is 16 amino acids. V lost 0 bases and J lost 8, with 14 bases in between. Germline V gene sequence: CDR1 MNHEY, CDR2 SVGAGI. This CDR3 is CASSYSSGRVDSPLHF. The CDR3 region has the DNA TGTGCCAGCAGTTACTCGAGCGGGCGAGTAGATTCACCCCTCCACTTT.

V gene TRBV3-1 (or the pseudogene TRBV3-2) combines with J gene TRBJ1-1; possibly TRBD1 for D (5 bases). This CDR3 has 15 amino acids. V lost 1 base and J 7 bases, leaving 16 bases between the germline ends. The germline gives CDR1 LGHDT, CDR2 YNNKEL (reference sequence). CDR3 sequence (DNA): TGTGCCAGCAGCCAAGGACCGGGGCGCTCCCATGAAGCTTTCTTT. It encodes CASSQGPGRSHEAFF.

The sample holds one count of this clone. V and J are TRBV28 and TRBJ1-2; 9 bases map to TRBD1. J was trimmed by 7 bases and V by 2 bases; bases with no gene match: 5. This CDR3 is 14 amino acids long. Germline-derived CDR1 and CDR2 are MDHEN and SYDVKM. The CDR3 loop reads CASSLPGQGFGYTF. In nucleotides, the CDR3 is TGTGCCAGCAGTTTACCCGGACAGGGGTTTGGCTACACCTTC.